Listed below are T cell receptor beta chains from one sample, sequenced in a study of T-cell reconstitution after alpha-beta-depleted transplantation in children. TCRdb used MiXCR to reprocess the PCR reads, holding one entry per CDR3 protein. Among some 490,000 distinct CDR3 sequences listed, around 13% were seen once. The source was PBMCs from the stem cell graft donor, collected from the stem cell graft. The receptors here all came from a human donor who donated a stem cell graft to a child with combined immunodeficiency. Each CDR3 is given with its conserved first and last residue. A D gene is named only where the DNA matches it firmly. Rows may omit the clone size; those that give it use once, few, many or a size class.

CDR3 protein,CDR3 DNA,D gene,clone size,CDR3 length,J gene,V gene
CASSLRQGDNEQFF,TGCGCCAGCAGCCTGCGACAGGGGGACAATGAGCAGTTCTTC,TRBD1,many,14,TRBJ2-1,TRBV4-1
CASSFSSGRWSTDTQYF,TGTGCCAGCAGCTTCTCTAGCGGGAGGTGGAGCACAGATACGCAGTATTTT,TRBD2,many,17,TRBJ2-3,TRBV7-8
CASSYSNVGVQPQHF,TGTGCCAGCAGTTACTCGAACGTCGGGGTTCAGCCCCAGCATTTT,.,.,15,TRBJ1-5,TRBV6-2/TRBV6-3
CASSYEVSGYEQYF,TGTGCCAGCAGTTACGAAGTTTCTGGTTACGAGCAGTACTTC,.,many,14,TRBJ2-7,TRBV6-2/TRBV6-3
CAITTSSNEQFF,TGTGCCATCACCACTAGCTCCAATGAGCAGTTCTTC,.,many,12,TRBJ2-1,TRBV10-3
CAWSPFYNEQFF,TGTGCCTGGAGTCCATTCTACAATGAGCAGTTCTTC,.,many,12,TRBJ2-1,TRBV30
CASSLGWRDYTYQETQYF,TGTGCCAGCAGCTTAGGGTGGAGAGACTACACGTACCAAGAGACCCAGTACTTC,.,few,18,TRBJ2-5,TRBV7-8
CASTDSRLNSPLHF,TGTGCCAGCACGGACTCAAGACTAAATTCACCCCTCCACTTT,.,.,14,TRBJ1-6,TRBV12-3/TRBV12-4
CASSLGQGPPDTQYF,TGTGCCAGCAGCTTGGGGCAGGGGCCCCCAGATACGCAGTATTTT,.,.,15,TRBJ2-3,TRBV5-4
CASGRSYEQYF,TGTGCCAGCGGGCGCTCCTACGAGCAGTACTTC,.,many,11,TRBJ2-7,TRBV12-3/TRBV12-4
CASSLTSGSAYEQYF,TGTGCCAGCAGCCTAACTAGCGGGAGTGCTTACGAGCAGTACTTC,TRBD2,.,15,TRBJ2-7,TRBV7-6
CASSTAQGVETQYF,TGTGCCAGCAGCACAGCCCAAGGTGTAGAGACCCAGTACTTC,.,many,14,TRBJ2-5,TRBV11-2
CASSPIRAGNTDTQYF,TGTGCCAGCTCACCAATTCGAGCGGGGAACACAGATACGCAGTATTTT,TRBD2,few,16,TRBJ2-3,TRBV18
CASHRRAGGPYEQYF,TGTGCCAGCCACCGAAGGGCAGGCGGACCTTACGAGCAGTACTTC,.,many,15,TRBJ2-7,TRBV4-2